Following are 10 T cell receptor beta chains from one sample sequenced in a study of T-cell memory formation after mild COVID-19. TCRdb itself ran the 5' RACE reads through MiXCR, one entry per CDR3 protein. This table has just under 350,000 distinct CDR3 sequences, around 13% appearing once. Sequenced: PBMCs or a T cell subset sorted from them (not recorded which). The receptors come from a man between 18 and 29 years old who had mild COVID-19 (a few samples of this study predate the infection). Cell type and time point are not known.

The J gene is TRBJ2-7, the V gene TRBV6-6; unclear D gene. Germline assignment: CDR1 MNHNY and CDR2 SVGAGI (reference sequence). V gave up 3 bases and J gave up 7 bases, with 10 bases separating them. The CDR3 is made up of 12 amino acids. CDR3 bases: TGTGCCAGCAGTTATATTGCCCGGGAGCAGTACTTC. Its protein product is CASSYIAREQYF.

The CDR3 is CASSQGEGASGNTIYF. The CDR3 nucleotides read TGCGCCAGCAGCCAAGGAGAGGGGGCTTCTGGAAACACCATATATTTT. The genes are TRBV4-1 and TRBJ1-3; 7 nucleotides match TRBD1. CDR3 size: 16 residues. CDR1 is MGHRA, CDR2 YSYEKL, per germline. The J segment lost 1 base and the V segment lost 1 base, leaving 4 bases of the junction unmatched.

This clonotype was seen only a few times. The chain recombines TRBV29-1 with TRBJ1-6; D ambiguous. The V gene's germline CDR1 is SQVTM and CDR2 ANQGSEA. V dropped 4 bases and J dropped 15 bases, with 10 bases sitting between them. The CDR3 is 10 residues long. The CDR3 region is CSVVPFLLHF. The CDR3 region has the DNA TGCAGCGTTGTTCCTTTCCTCCTCCACTTT.

This chain uses TRBV20-1 with TRBJ2-1, with 7 bases lining up with TRBD2. This CDR3 comprises 14 residues. The ends lost 6 bases at V and 4 bases at J; junction bases unmatched: 9. The V gene's germline CDR1 is DFQATT and CDR2 SNEGSKA (reference sequence). In DNA form, the CDR3 reads TGCAGTGCCTGTCCTAGCGGCGTATACAATGAGCAGTTCTTC. Translating gives CSACPSGVYNEQFF.

This clonotype has a count of ten or more. The junction does not match germline at one end; this may be a read error. V and J are TRBV7-7 and TRBJ2-2, with no clear D. The V gene's germline CDR1 is SSHAT and CDR2 FNYEAQ (reference sequence). The CDR3 has 13 amino acids. CDR3 in amino acids: CASSLELSGELFF. For the CDR3, the DNA is TGTGCTAGCAGCTTAGAATTGTCCGGGGAGCTGTTTTTT.

V usage is TRBV6-5 and J usage is TRBJ2-1; 9 bases align to TRBD2. The germline CDR1 and CDR2 sequences are MNHEY and SVGAGI. This CDR3 is built from 15 residues. V lost 7 bases to trimming and J lost 8 bases; unmatched junction nucleotides: 12. The DNA for the CDR3 is TGTGCCAGCACCGACCCAGCGGGGGGTCATTATGAGCAGTTCTTC. This translates into CASTDPAGGHYEQFF.

This clonotype was counted a single time. This chain joins TRBV7-8 and TRBJ2-7, with TRBD2 matching over 8 bases. The junction had 2 bases not matched to a gene; V was cut back by 0 bases and J by 1 base. This CDR3 has 15 residues. CDR1 and CDR2 (germline): SGHVS, FQNEAQ. Here the CDR3 DNA reads TGTGCCAGCAGCTTAGCAGCGGGGGAGTCCTACGAGCAGTACTTC. Amino acids: CASSLAAGESYEQYF.

This clonotype appeared many times. CDR3 nucleotide sequence: TGTGCCAGCAGCCTTACCGGGACTGCGAACACTGAAGCTTTCTTT. Its protein product is CASSLTGTANTEAFF. This chain uses TRBV7-2 with TRBJ1-1, with a weak D call TRBD1 (5 bases). Germline values: CDR1 SGHTA, CDR2 FQGNSA. V dropped 5 bases and J dropped 1 base, with 14 bases sitting between them. The length of the CDR3 is 15 residues.

The sample holds a few counts of this clonotype. The DNA for the CDR3 is TGTGCCAGCGCTCCGGACGGTACTTATGGCTACACCTTC. Residues: CASAPDGTYGYTF. This chain connects TRBV6-5 to TRBJ1-2; D is uncertain. The germline gives CDR1 MNHEY, CDR2 SVGAGI. The CDR3 sequence is 13 residues long. Between the trimmed V and J ends, which lost 8 bases and 5 bases, there was a span of 15 bases.

Only a few counts were recorded for this clonotype. J is TRBJ1-1 and V is TRBV18; weak D call: TRBD1 (6 bases). Trimming removed 6 bases at V and 1 base at J, with 15 bases between. The length of the CDR3 is 15 residues. The germline V gene has CDR1 KGHSH and CDR2 LQKENI. As DNA, the CDR3 is TGTGCCAGCTCTCGAAGGGGGGCAGCGAACACTGAAGCTTTCTTT. Protein product: CASSRRGAANTEAFF. Full variable domain (remainder filled in from reference TRBV18 and TRBJ1-1): NAGVMQNPRHLVRRRGQEARLRCSPMKGHSHVYWYRQLPEEGLKFMVYLQKENIIDESGMPKERFSAEFPKEGPSILRIQQVVRGDSAAYFCASSRRGAANTEAFFGQGTRLTVV.